This TCR beta chain was sequenced in a study of T cells in Graves' hyperthyroidism and ophthalmopathy. TCR beta CDR3 sequences were amplified from RNA transcripts. First-round RT-PCR targeting the TCR CDR3 was performed with the HTBI primer set. TCRdb reanalysed the multiplex PCR reads using MiXCR and keeps one entry per CDR3 protein. The sample has a few hundred thousand distinct CDR3 sequences; 15% to 20% are singletons. Germline CDR1 PRHDT, CDR2 FYEKMQ (reference sequence). V gave up 0 bases and J gave up 5 bases, with 13 bases separating them. The CDR3 contains 15 residues. Study outcomes and limitations: From stable hyperthyroidism, ophthalmopathy was separated by a 13 V-J model.

This clonotype came up a few times. Its target is unknown. From under 12 ml of fresh peripheral blood, PBMCs were isolated. The TCR comes from a woman in her 40s with Graves' ophthalmopathy. The chain links TRBV13 to TRBJ2-5, with no clear D. The sequenced sample was blood. CDR3 protein: CASSLGPHLGETQYF. The CDR3 DNA reads as TGTGCCAGCAGCTTAGGACCCCACCTGGGGGAGACCCAGTACTTC.